This T cell receptor (beta chain) was observed in a study of cytomegalovirus exposure and HLA in healthy donors. This PCR relied on a set of 60 Vbeta primers and 13 Jbeta primers. Sequencing used immunoSEQ multiplex PCR; TCRdb keeps in-frame clones, though not all of them. The repertoire holds about 160,000 clones, with 70% to 80% as singletons. Study-wide points: Most of the TCR beta V segments (in an earlier analysis) were productive either about 87% or about 30% of the time. A later analysis reported that several of the most significant clusters appeared to be linked to common viral pathogens, among them Epstein-Barr virus. Some highly shared sequence variants likely arose as a pipeline artifact.

This clone was observed a single time. Its cognate antigen is unknown. The CDR3 has 15 residues. CDR1 SQVTM and CDR2 ANQGSEA come from the germline V gene. Sequencing was done on a sample of PBMCs. The chain recombines TRBV29-1 with TRBJ2-5, with 8 bases matching TRBD1. The DNA matches TRBJ2-7 better at its end, which makes the J call doubtful. This TCR came from a man in his sixties in good health and CMV-seronegative. The CDR3 region has the DNA TGCAGCGTTAGGCCAGGGGGCGGTCAAAGGTACGAGCAGTACTTC. Its protein product is CSVRPGGGQRYEQYF.